This T cell receptor (beta chain) was documented in a study of T cell responses to AZD1222 COVID-19 vaccine. Study results and limitations: Repertoire samples came only from after the peak T cell response.

TCRdb's copy holds only in-frame clones and misses some; the assay was immunoSEQ multiplex PCR. The sample records around 110,000 clones, about 90% being singletons. On this clone: Antigen: not known.

After removal of 5 bases from V and 1 base from J, the junction contained 2 bases not matched to a gene. The V gene's germline CDR1 is LNHDA and CDR2 SQIVND (reference sequence). This CDR3 contains 14 residues. The chain recombines TRBV19 with TRBJ2-1; TRBD2 matches at 7 bases. Sequencing was performed on peripheral blood, taken 28 days after the second AZD1222 dose. This sequence originates from an adult who received the AZD1222 COVID-19 vaccine. CDR3 in DNA: TGTGCCAGTAGTGAAGCGGGGTCCTACAATGAGCAGTTCTTC. Translation: CASSEAGSYNEQFF.